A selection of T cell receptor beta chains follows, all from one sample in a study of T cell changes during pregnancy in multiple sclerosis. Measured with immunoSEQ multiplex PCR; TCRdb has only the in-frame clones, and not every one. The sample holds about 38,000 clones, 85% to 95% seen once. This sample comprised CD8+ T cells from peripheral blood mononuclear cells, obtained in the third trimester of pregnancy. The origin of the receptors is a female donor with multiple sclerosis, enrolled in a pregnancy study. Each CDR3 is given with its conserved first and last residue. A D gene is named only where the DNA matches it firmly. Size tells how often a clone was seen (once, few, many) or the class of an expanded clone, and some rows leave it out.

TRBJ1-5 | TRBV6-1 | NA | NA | TGTGCCAGCAGTGATTTCGCGGGCCTAAATCAGCCCCAGCATTTT | CASSDFAGLNQPQHF
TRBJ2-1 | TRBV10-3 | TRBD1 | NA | TGTGCCATCAGTGAGTCCTGGCTAGGCAGGGGGCTTTACAATGAGCAGTTCTTC | CAISESWLGRGLYNEQFF
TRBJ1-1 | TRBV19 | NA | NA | TGTGCCAGTAGTATGGACAGCCCAATGAACACTGAAGCTTTCTTT | CASSMDSPMNTEAFF
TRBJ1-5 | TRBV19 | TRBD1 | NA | TGTGCCAGTAGTGTCGACAGGGGTCGGGCTCAGCCCCAGCATTTT | CASSVDRGRAQPQHF
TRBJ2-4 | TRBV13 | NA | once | TGTGCCAGCAGACGACAGGAGGTAGCCAAAAACATTCAGTACTTC | CASRRQEVAKNIQYF
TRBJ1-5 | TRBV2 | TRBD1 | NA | TGTGCCAGCACTGGACAGGGGGTGATAAATCAGCCCCAGCATTTT | CASTGQGVINQPQHF
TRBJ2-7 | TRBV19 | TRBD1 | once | TGTGCCAGTAGTAGTTGGACAGGGCGGTGGGAGCAGTACTTC | CASSSWTGRWEQYF
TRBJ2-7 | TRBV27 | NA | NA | TGTGCCAGCAGTCCCGAGCAGGGATACCACGAGCAGTACTTC | CASSPEQGYHEQYF
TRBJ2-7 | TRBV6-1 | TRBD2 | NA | TGTGCCACCGGCACTAGCGGCAGCTCCTACGAGCAGTACTTC | CATGTSGSSYEQYF
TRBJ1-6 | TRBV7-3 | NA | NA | TGTGCCAGCAGCACCCACTCGGGGAATTCACCCCTCCACTTT | CASSTHSGNSPLHF
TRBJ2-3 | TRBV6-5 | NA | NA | TGTGCCAGCACCCTCGTCTCGGGGGGCGCAGATACGCAGTATTTT | CASTLVSGGADTQYF
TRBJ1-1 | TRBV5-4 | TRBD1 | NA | TGTGCCAGCAGCATGGGGACAGGGCGAACTGAAGCTTTCTTT | CASSMGTGRTEAFF
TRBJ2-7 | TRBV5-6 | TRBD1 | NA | TGTGCCAGCAGCTTTGGGACAGGGGGGGCCTACGAGCAGTACTTC | CASSFGTGGAYEQYF
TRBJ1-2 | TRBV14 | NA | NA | TGTGCCAGCAGCCAAGCTCCGGGTCGTGGCTATGGCTACACCTTC | CASSQAPGRGYGYTF
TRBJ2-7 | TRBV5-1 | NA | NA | TGCGCCAGCAGCTTCGGGAGCTCCTACGAGCAGTACTTC | CASSFGSSYEQYF
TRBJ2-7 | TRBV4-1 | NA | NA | TGCGCCAGCAGCGCAACAGGGATCGAGCAGTACTTC | CASSATGIEQYF
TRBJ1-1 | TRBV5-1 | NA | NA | TGCGCCAGCAGATGGGGGGAAAACACTGAAGCTTTCTTT | CASRWGENTEAFF
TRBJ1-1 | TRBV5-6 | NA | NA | TGTGCCAGCAGCTTGGGGGCAGGGTCTGAAGCTTTCTTT | CASSLGAGSEAFF
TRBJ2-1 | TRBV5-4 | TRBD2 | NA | TGTGCCACCCGGGAGGAGGGGACCATGTGGGATGAGCAGTTCTTC | CATREEGTMWDEQFF
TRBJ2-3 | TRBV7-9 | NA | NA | TGTGCCAGCAGCAAGAGGGGGACCGCAGATACGCAGTATTTT | CASSKRGTADTQYF
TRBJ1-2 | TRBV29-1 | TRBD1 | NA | TGCAGCGTTGAAGAGTTGGACAGGACTAACTATGGCTACACCTTC | CSVEELDRTNYGYTF
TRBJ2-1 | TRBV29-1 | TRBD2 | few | TGCAGCGTGACCTGGACTAGCGGGGGGCATTTGTTCTTC | CSVTWTSGGHLFF